The 2 T cell receptor beta chains below were found in one sample sequenced in a study of PD-1 blockade in classical Hodgkin lymphoma. TCRdb's table, derived via immunoSEQ multiplex PCR, lists solely in-frame clones and lacks some. The table has tens of thousands of clones, around 90% seen once. Each patient relapsed following autologous stem cell transplantation, and prior brentuximab vedotin exposure differed. Sample: peripheral blood mononuclear cells (PBMCs), taken at baseline. The receptors were sampled from a human donor with classical Hodgkin lymphoma.

V and J are TRBV21-1 and TRBJ2-2; the D segment call TRBD1 is taken from the table without a DNA check. TRBV21-1 is deemed a pseudogene. There are 17 residues in the CDR3. The CDR3 nucleotides read TGTGCCAGCACCCCCAGGGTGGGTCGCCCGAACACCGGGGAGCTGTTTTTT. Encoded protein: CASTPRVGRPNTGELFF.

This clone has just one count. The V gene is TRBV4-1, the J gene TRBJ2-1; possibly TRBD2 for D (6 bases). The V end was cut by 1 base, the J end by 1 base, with 14 bases between. The CDR3 has 17 residues. Germline V gene data show CDR1 as MGHRA and CDR2 as YSYEKL. The CDR3 bases are TGCGCCAGCAGCCAAGCCCTACTAGCAAGGTCCTACAATGAGCAGTTCTTC. It encodes CASSQALLARSYNEQFF.